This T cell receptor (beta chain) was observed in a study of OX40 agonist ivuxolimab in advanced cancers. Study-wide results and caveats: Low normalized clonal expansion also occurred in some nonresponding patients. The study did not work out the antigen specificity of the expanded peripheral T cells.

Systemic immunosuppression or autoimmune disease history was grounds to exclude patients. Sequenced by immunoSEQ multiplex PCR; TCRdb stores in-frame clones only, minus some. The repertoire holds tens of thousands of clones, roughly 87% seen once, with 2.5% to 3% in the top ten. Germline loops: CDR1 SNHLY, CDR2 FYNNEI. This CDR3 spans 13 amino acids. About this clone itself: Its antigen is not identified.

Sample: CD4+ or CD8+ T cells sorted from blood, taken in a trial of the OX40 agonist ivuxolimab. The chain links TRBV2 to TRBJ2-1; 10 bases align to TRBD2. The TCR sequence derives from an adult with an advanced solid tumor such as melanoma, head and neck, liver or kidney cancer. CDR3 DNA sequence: TGTTTGAGCGGGAGGGCATCCTACAATGAGCAGTTCTTC. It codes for CLSGRASYNEQFF.